This record looks at one T cell receptor (beta chain) sequence and its context. Its cognate antigen is unknown. The data originate from a study of cytomegalovirus exposure and HLA in healthy donors. CDR3 size: 14 residues. Germline CDR1 SGHNT, CDR2 YENEEA. V was cut by 4 bases and J by 6 bases, with 16 bases left in between. The PCR employed 60 Vbeta primers together with 13 Jbeta primers. TCRdb keeps only in-frame clones here, not all; method: immunoSEQ multiplex PCR. The data contain under 200,000 clones, 80% to 90% of them seen just once; the ten biggest clones take up approximately 9.4%. It was healthy bone marrow donors who served as donors. Study-wide findings and caveats: In a later analysis, approximately 15,000 TCR beta sequences were associated with HLA alleles at 0.05 false discovery rate. Previously analyzed data showed that most TCR beta V segments were productive at a frequency of about 87% or about 30%. What was likely a sequencing artifact was a cluster of highly shared sequence variants.

Material: PBMCs. The sequence was obtained from a man between 18 and 29 years old in good health and CMV-seropositive. The chain employs TRBV11-3 and TRBJ2-7; possible D gene TRBD1, 6 bases. The CDR3 sequence: CASSSTPQGTEQYF. CDR3 in DNA: TGTGCCAGCAGCTCAACGCCCCAGGGGACCGAGCAGTACTTC. Based on the CDR3 plus reference TRBV11-3 and TRBJ2-7, the full variable domain is EAGVVQSPRYKIIEKKQPVAFWCNPISGHNTLYWYLQNLGQGPELLIRYENEEAVDDSQLPKDRFSAERLKGVDSTLKIQPAELGDSAVYLCASSSTPQGTEQYFGPGTRLTVT.